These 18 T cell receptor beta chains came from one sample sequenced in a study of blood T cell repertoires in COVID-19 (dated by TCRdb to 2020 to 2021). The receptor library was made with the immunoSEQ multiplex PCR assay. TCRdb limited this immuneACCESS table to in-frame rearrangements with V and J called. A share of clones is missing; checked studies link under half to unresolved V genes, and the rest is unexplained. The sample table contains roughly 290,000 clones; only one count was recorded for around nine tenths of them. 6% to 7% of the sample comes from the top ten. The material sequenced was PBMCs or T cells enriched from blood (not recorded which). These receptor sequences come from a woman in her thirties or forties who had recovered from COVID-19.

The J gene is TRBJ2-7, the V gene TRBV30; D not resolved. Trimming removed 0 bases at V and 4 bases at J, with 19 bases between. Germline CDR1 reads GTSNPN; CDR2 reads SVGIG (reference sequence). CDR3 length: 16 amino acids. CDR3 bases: TGTGCCTGGAGTGTAAGACTTGCTGGCAGCCTTTACGAGCAGTACTTC. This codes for CAWSVRLAGSLYEQYF. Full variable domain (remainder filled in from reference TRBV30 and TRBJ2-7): SQTIHQWPATLVQPVGSPLSLECTVEGTSNPNLYWYRQAAGRGLQLLFYSVGIGQISSEVPQNLSASRPQDRQFILSSKKLLLSDSGFYLCAWSVRLAGSLYEQYFGPGTRLTVT.

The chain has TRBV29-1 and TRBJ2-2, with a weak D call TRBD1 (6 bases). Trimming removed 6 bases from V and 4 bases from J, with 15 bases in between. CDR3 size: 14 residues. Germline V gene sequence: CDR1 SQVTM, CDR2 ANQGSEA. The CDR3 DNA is TGCAGCGTAATACCCAACAGGGTCACCGGGGAGCTGTTTTTT. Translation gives CSVIPNRVTGELFF.

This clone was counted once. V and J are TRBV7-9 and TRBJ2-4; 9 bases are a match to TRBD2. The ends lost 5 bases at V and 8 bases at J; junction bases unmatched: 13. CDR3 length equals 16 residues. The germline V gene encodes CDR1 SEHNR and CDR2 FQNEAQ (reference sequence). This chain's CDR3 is CASSRTSAISRDIQYF. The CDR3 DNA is TGTGCCAGCAGCCGGACTAGCGCTATTTCGAGGGACATTCAGTACTTC. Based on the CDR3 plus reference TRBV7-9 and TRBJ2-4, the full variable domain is DTGVSQNPRHKITKRGQNVTFRCDPISEHNRLYWYRQTLGQGPEFLTYFQNEAQLEKSRLLSDRFSAERPKGSFSTLEIQRTEQGDSAMYLCASSRTSAISRDIQYFGAGTRLSVL.

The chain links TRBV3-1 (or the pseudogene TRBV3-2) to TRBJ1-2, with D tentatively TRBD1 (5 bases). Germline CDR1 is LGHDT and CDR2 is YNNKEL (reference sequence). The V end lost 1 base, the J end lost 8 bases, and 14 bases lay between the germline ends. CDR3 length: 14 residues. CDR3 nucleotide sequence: TGTGCCAGCAGCCAAGTCCCCAGGGATTCGGGCTACACCTTC. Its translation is CASSQVPRDSGYTF.

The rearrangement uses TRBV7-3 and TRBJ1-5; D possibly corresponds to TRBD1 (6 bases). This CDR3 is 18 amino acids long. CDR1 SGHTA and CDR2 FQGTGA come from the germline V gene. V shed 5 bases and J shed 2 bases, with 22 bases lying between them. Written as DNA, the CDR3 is TGTGCCAGCAGCCCCCTATTAACAGGGATGGAGGGCAATCAGCCCCAGCATTTT. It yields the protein CASSPLLTGMEGNQPQHF.

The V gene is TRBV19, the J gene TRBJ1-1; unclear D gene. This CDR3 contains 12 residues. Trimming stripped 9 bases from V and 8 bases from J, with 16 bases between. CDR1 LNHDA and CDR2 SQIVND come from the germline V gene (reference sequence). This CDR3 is CASKRRGYEAFF. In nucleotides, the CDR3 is TGTGCCAGCAAACGGCGAGGCTACGAAGCTTTCTTT.

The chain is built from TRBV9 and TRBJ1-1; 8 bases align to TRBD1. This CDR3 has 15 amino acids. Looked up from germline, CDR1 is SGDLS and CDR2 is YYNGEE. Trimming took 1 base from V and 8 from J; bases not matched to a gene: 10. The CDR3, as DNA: TGTGCCAGCAGCGTACCTGAAGGACAGGGAGGGGAAGCTTTCTTT. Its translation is CASSVPEGQGGEAFF.

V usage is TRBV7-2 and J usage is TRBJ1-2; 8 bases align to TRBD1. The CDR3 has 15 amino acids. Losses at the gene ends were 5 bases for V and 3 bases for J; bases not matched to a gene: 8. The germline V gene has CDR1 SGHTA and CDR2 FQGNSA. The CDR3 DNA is TGTGCCAGCAGCCCGCGGACAGGGCCAGACTATGGCTACACCTTC. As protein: CASSPRTGPDYGYTF.

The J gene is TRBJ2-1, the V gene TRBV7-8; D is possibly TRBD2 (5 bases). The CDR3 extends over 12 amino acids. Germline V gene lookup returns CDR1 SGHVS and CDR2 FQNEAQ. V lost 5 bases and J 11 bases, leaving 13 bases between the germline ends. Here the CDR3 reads CASSHSREQQFF. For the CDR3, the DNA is TGTGCCAGCAGCCACTCTCGGGAACAGCAGTTCTTC.

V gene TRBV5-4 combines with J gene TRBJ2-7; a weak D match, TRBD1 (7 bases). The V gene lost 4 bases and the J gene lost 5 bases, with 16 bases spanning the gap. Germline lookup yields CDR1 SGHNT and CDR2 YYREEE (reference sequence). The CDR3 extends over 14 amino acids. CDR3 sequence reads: CASSPQGGVHEQYF. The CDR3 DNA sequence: TGTGCCAGCAGCCCCCAGGGGGGAGTCCACGAGCAGTACTTC. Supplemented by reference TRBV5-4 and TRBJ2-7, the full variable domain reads ETGVTQSPTHLIKTRGQQVTLRCSSQSGHNTVSWYQQALGQGPQFIFQYYREEENGRGNFPPRFSGLQFPNYSSELNVNALELDDSALYLCASSPQGGVHEQYFGPGTRLTVT.

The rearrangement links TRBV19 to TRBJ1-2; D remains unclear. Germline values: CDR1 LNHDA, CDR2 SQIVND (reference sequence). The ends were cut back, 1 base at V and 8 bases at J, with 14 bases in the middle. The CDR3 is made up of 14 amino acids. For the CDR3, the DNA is TGTGCCAGTAGTATAGCCCGACGGGGTGGGGGCTACACCTTC. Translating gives CASSIARRGGGYTF.

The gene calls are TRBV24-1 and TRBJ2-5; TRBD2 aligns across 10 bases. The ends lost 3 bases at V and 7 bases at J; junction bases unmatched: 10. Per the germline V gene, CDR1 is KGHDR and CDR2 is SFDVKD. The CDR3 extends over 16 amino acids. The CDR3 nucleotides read TGTGCCACCAGTGATCCAAAGATAGCGGGAGGAGGGACCCAGTACTTC. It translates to CATSDPKIAGGGTQYF.

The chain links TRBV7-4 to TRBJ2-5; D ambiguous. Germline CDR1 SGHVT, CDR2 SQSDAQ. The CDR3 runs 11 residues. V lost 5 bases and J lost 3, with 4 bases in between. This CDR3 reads CASSQKETQYF. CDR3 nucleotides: TGTGCCAGCAGCCAAAAAGAGACCCAGTACTTC.

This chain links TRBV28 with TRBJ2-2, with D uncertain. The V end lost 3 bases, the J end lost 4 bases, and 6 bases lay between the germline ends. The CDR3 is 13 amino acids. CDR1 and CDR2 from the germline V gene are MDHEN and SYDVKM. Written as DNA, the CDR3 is TGTGCCAGCAGTTTCATTGTCACCGGGGAGCTGTTTTTT. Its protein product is CASSFIVTGELFF.

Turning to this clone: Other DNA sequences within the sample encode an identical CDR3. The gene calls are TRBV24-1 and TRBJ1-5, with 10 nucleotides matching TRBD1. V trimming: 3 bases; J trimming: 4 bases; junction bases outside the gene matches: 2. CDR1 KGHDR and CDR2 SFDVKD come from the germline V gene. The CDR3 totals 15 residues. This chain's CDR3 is CATSDGQGVNQPQHF. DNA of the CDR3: TGTGCCACCAGTGATGGACAGGGGGTGAATCAGCCCCAGCATTTT.

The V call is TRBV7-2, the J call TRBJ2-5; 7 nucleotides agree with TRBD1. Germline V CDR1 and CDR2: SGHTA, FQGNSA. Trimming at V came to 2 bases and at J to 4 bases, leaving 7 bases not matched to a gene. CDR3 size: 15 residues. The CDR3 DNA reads TGTGCCAGCAGCTTAAGTCGACAGGGTGGAGAGACCCAGTACTTC. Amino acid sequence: CASSLSRQGGETQYF. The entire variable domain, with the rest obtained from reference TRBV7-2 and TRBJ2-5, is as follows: GAGVSQSPSNKVTEKGKDVELRCDPISGHTALYWYRQSLGQGLEFLIYFQGNSAPDKSGLPSDRFSAERTGGSVSTLTIQRTQQEDSAVYLCASSLSRQGGETQYFGPGTRLLVL.

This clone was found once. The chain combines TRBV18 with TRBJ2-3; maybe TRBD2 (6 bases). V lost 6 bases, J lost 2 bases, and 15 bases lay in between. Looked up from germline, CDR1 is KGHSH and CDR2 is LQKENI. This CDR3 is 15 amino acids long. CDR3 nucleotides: TGTGCCAGCTCCTCGGGACTCCAATACACAGATACGCAGTATTTT. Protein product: CASSSGLQYTDTQYF.

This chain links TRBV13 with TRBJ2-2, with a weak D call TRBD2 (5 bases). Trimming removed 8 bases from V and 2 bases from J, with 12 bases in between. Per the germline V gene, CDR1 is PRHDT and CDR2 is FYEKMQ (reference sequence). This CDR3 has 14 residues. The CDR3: CASHEAVNTGELFF. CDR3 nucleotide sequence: TGTGCCAGCCATGAAGCGGTTAACACCGGGGAGCTGTTTTTT.